This TCR beta chain was captured in a study of blood T cells in healthy people across ages. Study-wide results and limits: Both naive CD4+ cell counts and diversity were greater in long-lived donors than in aged donors. Across the age range, TCR beta diversity per million T cells fell in a roughly linear way.

Comment on this clonotype: No antigen is known for it.

It was with a sample-barcoded 5' primer and a J-beta primer mix that a second PCR of roughly 7 to 12 cycles was run. Every molecule of cDNA carried a tag from a template-switch adaptor with 12 random nucleotides. Researchers report that each sample yielded at least 2.5 million CDR3-containing paired-end reads. TCRdb itself ran the 5' RACE reads through MiXCR, one entry per CDR3 protein. The sample lists approximately 900,000 distinct CDR3 sequences, about 48% occurring once. The germline gives CDR1 SGHTA, CDR2 FQGNSA. V dropped 3 bases and J dropped 6; count of bases not matched to a gene: 4. The length of the CDR3 is 15 residues.

This TCR came from a man aged 25-45 years in good health. The sample comprised blood. The chain links TRBV7-2 to TRBJ2-4, with 11 bases identical to TRBD1. The CDR3, as DNA: TGTGCCAGCAGCTTTAAAGGACAGGGGGCAAACATTCAGTACTTC. Amino acid sequence: CASSFKGQGANIQYF.